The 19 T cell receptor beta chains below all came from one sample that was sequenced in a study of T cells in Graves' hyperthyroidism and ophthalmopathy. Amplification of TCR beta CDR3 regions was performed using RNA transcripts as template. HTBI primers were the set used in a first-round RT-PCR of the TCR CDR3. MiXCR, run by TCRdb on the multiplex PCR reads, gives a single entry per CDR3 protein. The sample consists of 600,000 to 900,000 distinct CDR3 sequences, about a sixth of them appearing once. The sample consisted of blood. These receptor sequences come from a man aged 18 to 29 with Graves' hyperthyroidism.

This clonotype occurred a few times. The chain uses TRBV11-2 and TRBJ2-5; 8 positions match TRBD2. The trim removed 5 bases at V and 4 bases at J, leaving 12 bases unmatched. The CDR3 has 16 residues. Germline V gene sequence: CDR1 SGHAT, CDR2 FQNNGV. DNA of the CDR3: TGTGCCAGCAGCCACCGGGGGGGGGCTGTAGGAGAGACCCAGTACTTC. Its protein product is CASSHRGGAVGETQYF.

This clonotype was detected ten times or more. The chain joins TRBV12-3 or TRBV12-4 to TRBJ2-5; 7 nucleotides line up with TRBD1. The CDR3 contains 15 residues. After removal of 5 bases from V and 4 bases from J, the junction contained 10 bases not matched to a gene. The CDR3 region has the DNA TGTGCCAGCAGTCTCTCCGGGACAGTCAGAGAGACCCAGTACTTC. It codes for CASSLSGTVRETQYF.

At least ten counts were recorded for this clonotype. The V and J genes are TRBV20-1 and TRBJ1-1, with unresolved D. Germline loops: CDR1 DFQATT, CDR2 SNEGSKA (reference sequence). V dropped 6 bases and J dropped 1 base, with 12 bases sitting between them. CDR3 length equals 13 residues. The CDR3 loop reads CSAGRVGNTEAFF. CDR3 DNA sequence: TGCAGTGCCGGCCGGGTGGGGAACACTGAAGCTTTCTTT.

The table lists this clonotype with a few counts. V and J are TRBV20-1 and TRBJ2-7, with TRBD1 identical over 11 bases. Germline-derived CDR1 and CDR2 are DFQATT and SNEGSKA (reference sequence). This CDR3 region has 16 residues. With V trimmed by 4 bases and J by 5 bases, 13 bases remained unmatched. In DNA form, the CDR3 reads TGCAGTGCTAATCGTCCGCGGACAGGGGGCCAGGACGAGCAGTACTTC. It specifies CSANRPRTGGQDEQYF.

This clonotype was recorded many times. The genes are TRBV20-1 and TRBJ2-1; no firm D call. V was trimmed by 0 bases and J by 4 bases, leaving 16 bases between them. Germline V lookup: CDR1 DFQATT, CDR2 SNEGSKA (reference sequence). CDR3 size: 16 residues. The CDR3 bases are TGCAGTGCTAGAGATAGGGCGGACCCATTTTACAATGAGCAGTTCTTC. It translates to CSARDRADPFYNEQFF.

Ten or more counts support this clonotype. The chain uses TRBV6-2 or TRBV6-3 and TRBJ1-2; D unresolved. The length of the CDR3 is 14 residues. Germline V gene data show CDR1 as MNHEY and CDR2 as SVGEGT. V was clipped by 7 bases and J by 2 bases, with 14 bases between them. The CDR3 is CASTNSDGNYGYTF. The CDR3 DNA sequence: TGTGCCAGCACCAACTCGGACGGAAACTATGGCTACACCTTC.

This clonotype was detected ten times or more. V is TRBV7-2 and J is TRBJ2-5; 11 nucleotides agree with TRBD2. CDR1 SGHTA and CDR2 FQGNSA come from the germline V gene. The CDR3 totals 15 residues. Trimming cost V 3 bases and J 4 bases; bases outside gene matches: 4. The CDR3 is CASSFTSGSPETQYF. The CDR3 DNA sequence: TGTGCCAGCAGCTTTACTAGCGGGAGCCCAGAGACCCAGTACTTC.

This CDR3 is CATSDELTSGDSYNEQFF. Written as DNA, the CDR3 is TGTGCCACCAGTGACGAGCTCACTAGCGGGGACTCCTACAATGAGCAGTTCTTC. The genes are TRBV24-1 and TRBJ2-1, with 10 bases matching TRBD2. Germline loops: CDR1 KGHDR, CDR2 SFDVKD. J gave up 0 bases and V 4 bases, and 8 bases lay outside the gene matches. There are 18 residues in the CDR3.

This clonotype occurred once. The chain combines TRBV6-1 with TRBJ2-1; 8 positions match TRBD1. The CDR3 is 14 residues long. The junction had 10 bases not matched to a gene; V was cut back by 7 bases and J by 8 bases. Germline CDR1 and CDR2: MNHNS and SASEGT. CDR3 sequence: CASTLQGGRDEQFF. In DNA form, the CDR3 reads TGTGCCAGCACACTACAGGGGGGACGGGATGAGCAGTTCTTC.

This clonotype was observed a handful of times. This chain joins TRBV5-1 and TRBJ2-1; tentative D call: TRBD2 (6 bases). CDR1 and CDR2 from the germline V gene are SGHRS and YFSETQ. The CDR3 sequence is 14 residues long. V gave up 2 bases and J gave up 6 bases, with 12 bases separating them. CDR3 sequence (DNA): TGCGCCAGCAGCTTTTTGGAGGGCGGCAATGAGCAGTTCTTC. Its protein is CASSFLEGGNEQFF. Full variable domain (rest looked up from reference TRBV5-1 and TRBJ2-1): KAGVTQTPRYLIKTRGQQVTLSCSPISGHRSVSWYQQTPGQGLQFLFEYFSETQRNKGNFPGRFSGRQFSNSRSEMNVSTLELGDSALYLCASSFLEGGNEQFFGPGTRLTVL.

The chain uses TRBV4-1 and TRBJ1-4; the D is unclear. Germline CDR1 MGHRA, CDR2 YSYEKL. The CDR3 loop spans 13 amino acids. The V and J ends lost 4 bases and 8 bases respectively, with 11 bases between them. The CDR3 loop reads CASSLSLGEKLFF. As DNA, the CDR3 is TGCGCCAGCAGCCTTTCACTGGGGGAAAAACTGTTTTTT.

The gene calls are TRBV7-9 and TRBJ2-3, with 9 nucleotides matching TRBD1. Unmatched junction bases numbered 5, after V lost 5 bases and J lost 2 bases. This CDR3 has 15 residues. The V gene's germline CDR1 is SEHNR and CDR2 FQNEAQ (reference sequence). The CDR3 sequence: CASSEGTGPTDTQYF. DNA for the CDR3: TGTGCCAGCAGCGAAGGGACAGGGCCCACAGATACGCAGTATTTT.

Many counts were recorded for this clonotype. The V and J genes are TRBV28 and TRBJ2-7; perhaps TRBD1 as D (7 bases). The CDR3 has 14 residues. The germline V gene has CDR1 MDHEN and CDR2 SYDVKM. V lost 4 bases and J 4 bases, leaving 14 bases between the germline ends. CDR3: CASSSPGGWYEQYF. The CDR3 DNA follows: TGTGCCAGCAGTTCCCCAGGGGGGTGGTACGAGCAGTACTTC.

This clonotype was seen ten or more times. CDR3 sequence reads: CSVVQGERSYEQYF. DNA for the CDR3: TGCAGCGTTGTACAGGGGGAGAGATCCTACGAGCAGTACTTC. V usage is TRBV29-1 and J usage is TRBJ2-7; 8 bases fit TRBD1. CDR3 length: 14 amino acids. The junction had 6 bases not matched to a gene; V was cut back by 4 bases and J by 1 base. Germline V gives CDR1 SQVTM, CDR2 ANQGSEA.

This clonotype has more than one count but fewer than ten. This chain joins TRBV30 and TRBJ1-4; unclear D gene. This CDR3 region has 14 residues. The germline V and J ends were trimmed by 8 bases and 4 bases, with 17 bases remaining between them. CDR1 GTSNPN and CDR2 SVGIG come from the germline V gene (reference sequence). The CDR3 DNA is TGTGCCAGTAGTATCCGGGGAGTTAATGAAAAACTGTTTTTT. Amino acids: CASSIRGVNEKLFF.

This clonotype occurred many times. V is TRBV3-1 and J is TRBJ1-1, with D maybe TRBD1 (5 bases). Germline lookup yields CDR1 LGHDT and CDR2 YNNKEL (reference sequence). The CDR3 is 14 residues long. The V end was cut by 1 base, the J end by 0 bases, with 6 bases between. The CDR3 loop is CASSQGTLNTEAFF. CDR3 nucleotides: TGTGCCAGCAGCCAAGGGACACTGAACACTGAAGCTTTCTTT.

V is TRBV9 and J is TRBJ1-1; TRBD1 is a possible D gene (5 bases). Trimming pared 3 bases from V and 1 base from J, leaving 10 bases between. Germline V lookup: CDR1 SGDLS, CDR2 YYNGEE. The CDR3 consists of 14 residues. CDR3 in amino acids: CASSAGTENTEAFF. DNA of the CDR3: TGTGCCAGCAGCGCGGGGACGGAGAACACTGAAGCTTTCTTT.

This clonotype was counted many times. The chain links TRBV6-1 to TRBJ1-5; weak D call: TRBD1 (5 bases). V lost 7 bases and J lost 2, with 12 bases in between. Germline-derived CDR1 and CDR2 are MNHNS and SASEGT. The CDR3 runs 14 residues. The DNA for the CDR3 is TGTGCCAGCACCAACGGGGGGGGCAATCAGCCCCAGCATTTT. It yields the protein CASTNGGGNQPQHF.

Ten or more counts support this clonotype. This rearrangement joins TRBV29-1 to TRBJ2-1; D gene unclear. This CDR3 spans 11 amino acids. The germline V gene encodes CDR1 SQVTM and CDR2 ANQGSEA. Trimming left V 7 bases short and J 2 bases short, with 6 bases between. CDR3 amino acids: CSGSAYNEQFF. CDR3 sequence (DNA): TGCAGCGGGAGCGCCTACAATGAGCAGTTCTTC.